This TCR beta chain was found in a study of blood T cell repertoires in COVID-19. About the study: The study drew acute and convalescent COVID-19 samples from the United States, Italy and Spain. PBMCs, B-cell-depleted T cells, or T cells were the source of the cDNA or gDNA that made up the material.

Per the study methods: Amplification with reference gene primers provided the estimates of nucleated cell counts. TCRdb's copy holds only in-frame clones and misses some; the assay was immunoSEQ multiplex PCR. Clone size and the V and J calls come from that table; the DNA yielded D and trimming. The sample records 85,000 to 120,000 clones, more than 80% being singletons. The junction had 7 bases not matched to a gene; V was cut back by 3 bases and J by 0 bases. This CDR3 spans 18 amino acids. Germline CDR1 and CDR2: MGHRA and YSYEKL. The chain has TRBV4-1 and TRBJ2-7, with 14 nucleotides matching TRBD2. This TCR was sampled from a woman between 55 and 75 years old with acute or convalescent COVID-19. What was sequenced was peripheral blood. The CDR3 region is CASSHSWTSGRSSYEQYF. The CDR3 DNA reads as TGCGCCAGCAGCCATTCCTGGACTAGCGGGAGGAGCTCCTACGAGCAGTACTTC.